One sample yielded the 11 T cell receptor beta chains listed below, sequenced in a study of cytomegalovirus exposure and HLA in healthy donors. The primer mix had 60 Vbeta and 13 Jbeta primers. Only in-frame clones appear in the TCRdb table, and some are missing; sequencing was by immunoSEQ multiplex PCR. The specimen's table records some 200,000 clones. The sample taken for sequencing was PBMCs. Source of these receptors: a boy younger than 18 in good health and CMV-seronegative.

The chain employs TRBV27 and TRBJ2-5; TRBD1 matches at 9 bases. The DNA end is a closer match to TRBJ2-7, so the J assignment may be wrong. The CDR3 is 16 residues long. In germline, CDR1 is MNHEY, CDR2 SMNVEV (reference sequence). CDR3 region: CASSSSGTGHSYEQYF. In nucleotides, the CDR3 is TGTGCCAGCAGTTCCTCCGGGACAGGGCATTCCTACGAGCAGTACTTC.

The CDR3 nucleotides read TGCGCCAGCAGCCAGGCTGACAGAGGCTCTAACTATGGCTACACCTTC. Translation: CASSQADRGSNYGYTF. V gene TRBV4-1 combines with J gene TRBJ1-2; D might be TRBD1 (5 bases). The germline V and J ends were trimmed by 3 bases and 0 bases, with 14 bases remaining between them. CDR1 is MGHRA and CDR2 is YSYEKL in the germline V gene. The CDR3 contains 16 residues.

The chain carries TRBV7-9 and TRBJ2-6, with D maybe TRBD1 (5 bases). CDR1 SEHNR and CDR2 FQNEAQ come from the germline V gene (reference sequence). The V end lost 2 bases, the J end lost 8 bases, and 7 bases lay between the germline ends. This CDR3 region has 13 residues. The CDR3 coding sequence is TGTGCCAGCAGCTTAACAGGTACCAACGTCCTGACTTTC. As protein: CASSLTGTNVLTF. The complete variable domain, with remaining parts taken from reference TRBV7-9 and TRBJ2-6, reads DTGVSQNPRHKITKRGQNVTFRCDPISEHNRLYWYRQTLGQGPEFLTYFQNEAQLEKSRLLSDRFSAERPKGSFSTLEIQRTEQGDSAMYLCASSLTGTNVLTFGAGSRLTVL.

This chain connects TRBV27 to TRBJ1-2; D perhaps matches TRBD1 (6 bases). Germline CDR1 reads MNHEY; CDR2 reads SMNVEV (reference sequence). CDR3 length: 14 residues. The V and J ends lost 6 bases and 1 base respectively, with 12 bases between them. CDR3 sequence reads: CASRTQGSNYGYTF. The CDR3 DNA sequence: TGTGCCAGCAGAACTCAGGGGAGTAACTATGGCTACACCTTC.

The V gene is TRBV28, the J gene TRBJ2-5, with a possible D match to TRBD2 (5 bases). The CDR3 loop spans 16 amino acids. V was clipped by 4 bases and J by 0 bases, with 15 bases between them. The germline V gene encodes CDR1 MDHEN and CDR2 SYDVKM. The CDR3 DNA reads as TGTGCCAGCAGTTCCAAGGCCGGGATCTACCAAGAGACCCAGTACTTC. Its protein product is CASSSKAGIYQETQYF.

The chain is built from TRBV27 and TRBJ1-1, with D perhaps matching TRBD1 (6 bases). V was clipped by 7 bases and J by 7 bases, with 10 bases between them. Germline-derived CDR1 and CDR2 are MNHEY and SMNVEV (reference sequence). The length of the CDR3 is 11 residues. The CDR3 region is CASITRGEAFF. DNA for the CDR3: TGTGCCAGCATAACCAGGGGTGAAGCTTTCTTT.

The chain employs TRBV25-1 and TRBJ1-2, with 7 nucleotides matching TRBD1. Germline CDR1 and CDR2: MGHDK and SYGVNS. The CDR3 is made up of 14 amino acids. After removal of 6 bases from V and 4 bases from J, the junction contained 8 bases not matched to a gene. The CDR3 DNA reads TGTGCCAGCAGGAAACCGGGACAGACCTATGGCTACACCTTC. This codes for CASRKPGQTYGYTF.

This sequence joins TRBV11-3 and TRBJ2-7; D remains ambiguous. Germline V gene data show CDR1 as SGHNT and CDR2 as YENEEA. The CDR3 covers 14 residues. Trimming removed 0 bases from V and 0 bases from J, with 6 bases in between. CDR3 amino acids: CASSLDSSSYEQYF. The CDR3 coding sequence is TGTGCCAGCAGCTTAGATTCTAGCTCCTACGAGCAGTACTTC.

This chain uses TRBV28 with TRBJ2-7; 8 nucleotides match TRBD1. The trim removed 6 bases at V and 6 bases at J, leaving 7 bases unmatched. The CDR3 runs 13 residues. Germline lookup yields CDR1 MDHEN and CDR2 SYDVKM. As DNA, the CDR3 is TGTGCCAGCAGGCAGGGGGCGGATATCGAGCAGTACTTC. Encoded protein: CASRQGADIEQYF.

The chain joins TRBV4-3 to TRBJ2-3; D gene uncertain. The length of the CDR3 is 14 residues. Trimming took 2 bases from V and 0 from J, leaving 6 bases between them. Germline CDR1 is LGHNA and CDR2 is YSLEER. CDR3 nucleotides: TGCGCCAGCAGCCAATCCCTTAGCACAGATACGCAGTATTTT. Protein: CASSQSLSTDTQYF.

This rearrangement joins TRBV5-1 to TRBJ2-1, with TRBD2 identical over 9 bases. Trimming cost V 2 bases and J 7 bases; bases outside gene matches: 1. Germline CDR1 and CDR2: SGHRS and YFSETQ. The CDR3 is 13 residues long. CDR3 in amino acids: CASSFSGGNEQFF. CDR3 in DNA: TGCGCCAGCAGCTTTAGCGGGGGAAATGAGCAGTTCTTC.